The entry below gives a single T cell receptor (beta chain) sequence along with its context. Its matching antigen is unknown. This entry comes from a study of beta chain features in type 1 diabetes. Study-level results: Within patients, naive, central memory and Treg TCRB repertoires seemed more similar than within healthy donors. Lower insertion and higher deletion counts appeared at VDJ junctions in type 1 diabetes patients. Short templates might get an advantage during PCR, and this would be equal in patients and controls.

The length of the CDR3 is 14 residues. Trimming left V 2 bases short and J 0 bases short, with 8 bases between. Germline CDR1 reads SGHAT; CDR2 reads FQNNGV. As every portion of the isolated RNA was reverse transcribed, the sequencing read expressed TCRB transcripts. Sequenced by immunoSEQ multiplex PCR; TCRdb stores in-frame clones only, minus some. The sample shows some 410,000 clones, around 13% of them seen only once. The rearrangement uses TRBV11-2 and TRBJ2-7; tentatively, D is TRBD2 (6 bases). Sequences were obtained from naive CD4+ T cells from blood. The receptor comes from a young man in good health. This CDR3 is CASSLWGLSYEQYF. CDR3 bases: TGTGCCAGCAGCTTATGGGGACTCTCCTACGAGCAGTACTTC. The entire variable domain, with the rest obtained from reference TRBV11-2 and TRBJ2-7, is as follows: EAGVAQSPRYKIIEKRQSVAFWCNPISGHATLYWYQQILGQGPKLLIQFQNNGVVDDSQLPKDRFSAERLKGVDSTLKIQPAKLEDSAVYLCASSLWGLSYEQYFGPGTRLTVT.